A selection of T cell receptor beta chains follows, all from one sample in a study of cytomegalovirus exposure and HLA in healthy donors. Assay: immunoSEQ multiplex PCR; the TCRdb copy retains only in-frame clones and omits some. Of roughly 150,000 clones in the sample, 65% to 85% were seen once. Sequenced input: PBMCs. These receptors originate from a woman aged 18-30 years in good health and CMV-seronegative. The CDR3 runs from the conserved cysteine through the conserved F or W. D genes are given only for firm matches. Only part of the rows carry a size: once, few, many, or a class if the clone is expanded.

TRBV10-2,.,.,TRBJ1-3,TGCGCCAGCAGTGCTGGCGGCTCTGGAAACACCATATATTTT,CASSAGGSGNTIYF
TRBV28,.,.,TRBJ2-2,TGTGCCAGCAGAATGGGCGCGAACACCGGGGAGCTGTTTTTT,CASRMGANTGELFF
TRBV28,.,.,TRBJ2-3,.,CASSSSTSGGPNTDTQYF
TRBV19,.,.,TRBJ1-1,TGTGCCAGTAACCCTACAGGGTCGTGGACTGAAGCTTTCTTT,CASNPTGSWTEAFF
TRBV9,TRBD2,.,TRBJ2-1,TGTGCCAGCAAGGTAGCGGGGGCATACAATGAGCAGTTCTTC,CASKVAGAYNEQFF
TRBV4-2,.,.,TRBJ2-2,TGTGCCAGCAGCCAAGATGGGCAGGTTCGGGGCGGGGAGCTGTTTTTT,CASSQDGQVRGGELFF
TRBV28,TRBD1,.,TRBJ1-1,TGTGCCAGCAGAAGGGACAGAGTCACTGAAGCTTTCTTT,CASRRDRVTEAFF
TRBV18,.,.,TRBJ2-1,TGTGCCAGCTCCCTCCAGGGTAGAGATGAGCAGTTCTTC,CASSLQGRDEQFF
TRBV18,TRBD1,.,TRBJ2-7,TGTGCCAGCTCCCTGGGACAGGGGGGCGGCTACGAGCAGTACTTC,CASSLGQGGGYEQYF
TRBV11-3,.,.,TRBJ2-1,TGTGCCAGCAGCTTAGGGGGGGGGCCCGGTGAGCAGTTCTTC,CASSLGGGPGEQFF
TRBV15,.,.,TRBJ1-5,TGTGCCACCAGCACCGAACTGGGGGGACAGCATTTT,CATSTELGGQHF
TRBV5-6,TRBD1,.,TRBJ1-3,TGTGCCAGCAGCGTAACCGGGACAGGGTTTGGAAACACCATATATTTT,CASSVTGTGFGNTIYF
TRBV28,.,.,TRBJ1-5,TGTGCCAGCAGACCTTCGACAGGAAATCAGCCCCAGCATTTT,CASRPSTGNQPQHF
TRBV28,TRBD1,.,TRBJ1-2,TGTGCCAGCAGTCCGGACAGGGGCCGACACGGGGACTATGGCTACACCTTC,CASSPDRGRHGDYGYTF
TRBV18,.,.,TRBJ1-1,TGTGCCAGCTCACCACCGGGCATCTCTCTCTCACAACCTGAAGCTTTCTTT,CASSPPGISLSQPEAFF
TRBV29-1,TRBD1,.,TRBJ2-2,TGCAGCGTTGAGTCGGACAGGGGCACCGGGGAGCTGTTTTTT,CSVESDRGTGELFF
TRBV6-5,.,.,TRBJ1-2,TGTGCCAGCAGTTCCCCCGGAGGGGAAGAGGGCTATGGCTACACCTTC,CASSSPGGEEGYGYTF
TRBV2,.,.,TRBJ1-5,TGTGCCAGCAGTGCAGGGTCAGGACAGCCCCAGCATTTT,CASSAGSGQPQHF
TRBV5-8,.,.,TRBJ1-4,TGTGCCAGCAGCTTGACCCTTATAGCAACAACTAATGAAAAACTGTTTTTT,CASSLTLIATTNEKLFF
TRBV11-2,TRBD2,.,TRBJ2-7,TGTGCCAGCAGCCGGTATAGCGGGGAATTCCTTTACGAGCAGTACTTC,CASSRYSGEFLYEQYF
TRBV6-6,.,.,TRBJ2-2,TGTGCCAGCGCCGGGGGGCTCGGCACCGGGGAGCTGTTTTTT,CASAGGLGTGELFF
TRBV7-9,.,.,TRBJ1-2,TGTGCCAGCAGCTTTGTTCTGGAGGGCTACACCTTC,CASSFVLEGYTF
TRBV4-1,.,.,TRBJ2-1,TGCGCCAGCAGCCAAGTACTAGTATTATACAATGAGCAGTTCTTC,CASSQVLVLYNEQFF
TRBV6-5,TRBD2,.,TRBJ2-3,TGTGCCAGCAATTTAGCGGGGGGGCCGCATATGCAGTATTTT,CASNLAGGPHMQYF
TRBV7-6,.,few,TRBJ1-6,TGTGCCAGCAGCCGAGCACGGGATAATTCACCCCTCCACTTT,CASSRARDNSPLHF